Below, 28 T cell receptor beta chains from the same sample are listed, as sequenced in a study of CD8+ T cells in alopecia areata. Treatment here: oral pan-JAK inhibitor, 5-10 mg twice daily. cDNA serving as the sequencing template came from extracted, reverse transcribed RNA. The data were produced by immunoSEQ multiplex PCR, yet TCRdb's version contains in-frame clones alone and is incomplete. The sample lists 200,000 to 250,000 clones, 50% to 75% occurring once. Sequencing used CD4+ T cells sorted from blood, obtained at week 4, from a patient treated with tofacitinib. The receptors originated from a human donor with alopecia areata.

This clone appeared a few times. The chain has TRBV6-1 and TRBJ1-6; a weak D match, TRBD1 (5 bases). CDR1 and CDR2 from the germline V gene are MNHNS and SASEGT. The CDR3 runs to 17 residues. Between the trimmed V and J ends, which lost 0 bases and 1 base, there was a span of 10 bases. CDR3 sequence reads: CASSEAGGGSYNSPLHF. CDR3 bases: TGTGCCAGCAGTGAAGCTGGGGGGGGTTCCTATAATTCACCCCTCCACTTT.

This clone was detected only a few times. The rearrangement links TRBV11-2 to TRBJ2-4; the D gene could be TRBD1 or TRBD2 (6 bases each). Germline V gene sequence: CDR1 SGHAT, CDR2 FQNNGV. Trimming cost V 5 bases and J 0 bases, with 8 bases left between them. The CDR3 totals 14 residues. CDR3 DNA: TGTGCCAGCAGCGGAGGGGGAGCCAAAAACATTCAGTACTTC. Its translation: CASSGGGAKNIQYF. Full variable domain (rest looked up from reference TRBV11-2 and TRBJ2-4): EAGVAQSPRYKIIEKRQSVAFWCNPISGHATLYWYQQILGQGPKLLIQFQNNGVVDDSQLPKDRFSAERLKGVDSTLKIQPAKLEDSAVYLCASSGGGAKNIQYFGAGTRLSVL.

This sequence joins TRBV19 and TRBJ1-2; D ambiguous. In germline, CDR1 is LNHDA, CDR2 SQIVND (reference sequence). The CDR3 is 12 amino acids. Trimming left V 4 bases short and J 4 bases short, with 7 bases between. CDR3 protein: CASSTRLYGYTF. CDR3 coding DNA: TGTGCCAGTAGTACGCGCCTCTATGGCTACACCTTC.

This chain connects TRBV29-1 to TRBJ1-4; TRBD1 agrees at 8 bases. Germline lookup yields CDR1 SQVTM and CDR2 ANQGSEA. CDR3 size: 12 residues. V trimming: 7 bases; J trimming: 3 bases; junction bases outside the gene matches: 1. CDR3 in DNA: TGCAGCGGGGGACAGGCTAATGAAAAACTGTTTTTT. It encodes CSGGQANEKLFF.

The gene calls are TRBV9 and TRBJ1-5; D not resolved. There are 12 residues in the CDR3. Trimming removed 0 bases from V and 7 bases from J, with 5 bases in between. The germline V gene has CDR1 SGDLS and CDR2 YYNGEE. The CDR3 DNA follows: TGTGCCAGCAGCGTAGAATACCAGCCCCAGCATTTT. Translation: CASSVEYQPQHF.

The sample holds a few counts of this clone. The V gene is TRBV6-1, the J gene TRBJ2-7; 10 bases align to TRBD2. CDR3 length equals 15 residues. Germline V CDR1 and CDR2: MNHNS, SASEGT. V lost 6 bases and J lost 4; bases outside the gene matches: 9. This CDR3 is CASRAERGGSYEQYF. The CDR3 nucleotides read TGTGCCAGCAGGGCCGAGCGGGGGGGCAGTTACGAGCAGTACTTC.

The V call is TRBV30, the J call TRBJ1-5; D possibly corresponds to TRBD1 (5 bases). Trimming removed 1 base at V and 4 bases at J, with 14 bases between. Germline CDR1 and CDR2: GTSNPN and SVGIG (reference sequence). The CDR3 sequence is 15 residues long. CDR3 region: CAWSGEGRKNQPQHF. DNA of the CDR3: TGTGCCTGGAGTGGGGAGGGGAGGAAAAATCAGCCCCAGCATTTT.

This rearrangement joins TRBV10-3 to TRBJ2-7, with D tentatively TRBD1 (6 bases). The CDR3 sequence is 14 residues long. V was clipped by 6 bases and J by 3 bases, with 15 bases between them. Per germline, CDR1 ENHRY and CDR2 SYGVKD. The CDR3 DNA is TGTGCCATCAGGACCGTGGGACAAAGCTACGAGCAGTACTTC. This sequence encodes CAIRTVGQSYEQYF.

This clone was found a few times. The chain uses TRBV6-1 and TRBJ1-2; TRBD1 is a possible D gene (6 bases). Trimming cost V 0 bases and J 3 bases, with 11 bases left between them. Germline V lookup: CDR1 MNHNS, CDR2 SASEGT. CDR3 length equals 15 residues. The CDR3 DNA reads as TGTGCCAGCAGTGAAGCAAAGGGGGTTTACTATGGCTACACCTTC. Translation gives CASSEAKGVYYGYTF.

This clone was observed once. The rearrangement links TRBV7-9 to TRBJ1-1; D might be TRBD1 (6 bases). The CDR3 spans 14 residues. Germline V gene lookup returns CDR1 SEHNR and CDR2 FQNEAQ (reference sequence). V was clipped by 8 bases and J by 1 base, with 14 bases between them. In DNA, the CDR3 is TGTGCCAGCCACAGGGCAGCTACGAACACTGAAGCTTTCTTT. This encodes CASHRAATNTEAFF.

V is TRBV5-6 and J is TRBJ2-7; D remains ambiguous. There are 14 residues in the CDR3. The ends were cut back, 2 bases at V and 2 bases at J, with 11 bases in the middle. Per germline, CDR1 SGHDT and CDR2 YYEEEE. The CDR3 here is CASSLMGSTYEQYF. The CDR3 DNA sequence: TGTGCCAGCAGCTTAATGGGATCTACCTACGAGCAGTACTTC.

The rearrangement uses TRBV30 and TRBJ1-3; no clear D gene. CDR3 length: 13 residues. V lost 4 bases and J 0 bases, leaving 7 bases between the germline ends. CDR1 and CDR2 from the germline V gene are GTSNPN and SVGIG (reference sequence). The CDR3 protein is CAWTAHSGNTIYF. The CDR3 DNA is TGTGCCTGGACAGCCCACTCTGGAAACACCATATATTTT. The variable domain in full, with the rest retrieved from reference TRBV30 and TRBJ1-3, is SQTIHQWPATLVQPVGSPLSLECTVEGTSNPNLYWYRQAAGRGLQLLFYSVGIGQISSEVPQNLSASRPQDRQFILSSKKLLLSDSGFYLCAWTAHSGNTIYFGEGSWLTVV.

The chain joins TRBV23-1 to TRBJ2-1; tentatively, D is TRBD1 or TRBD2 (6 bases each). TRBV23-1 is assigned to the ORF class and has an uncertain function. Trimming shortened V by 2 bases and J by 7 bases, and 15 bases separated the two germline ends. The CDR3 extends over 15 amino acids. The CDR3 here is CASSQGGGRWNEQFF. Here the CDR3 DNA reads TGCGCCAGCAGTCAAGGAGGGGGGCGGTGGAATGAGCAGTTCTTC.

This clone came up a few times. The chain carries TRBV4-1 and TRBJ1-2; no clear D. Germline V lookup: CDR1 MGHRA, CDR2 YSYEKL. The V gene lost 8 bases and the J gene lost 5 bases, with 18 bases spanning the gap. The CDR3 sequence is 14 residues long. This CDR3 is CASWTPGKTYGYTF. DNA for the CDR3: TGCGCCAGCTGGACCCCTGGGAAAACGTATGGCTACACCTTC.

This sequence joins TRBV29-1 and TRBJ1-1; D gene ambiguous. The germline CDR1 and CDR2 sequences are SQVTM and ANQGSEA. This CDR3 has 12 residues. The V end was cut by 6 bases, the J end by 6 bases, with 14 bases between. The CDR3 nucleotides are TGCAGCGTCCGTTCGGTTGGGGCTGAAGCTTTCTTT. This encodes CSVRSVGAEAFF.

This clone was counted a few times. The V and J genes are TRBV29-1 and TRBJ2-7; D may be TRBD1 (6 bases). V lost 6 bases, J lost 3 bases, and 12 bases lay in between. The CDR3 loop spans 12 amino acids. Germline CDR1 SQVTM, CDR2 ANQGSEA. Here the CDR3 DNA reads TGCAGCGTGGCAGGGGACCGCTACGAGCAGTACTTC. This sequence encodes CSVAGDRYEQYF.

This chain links TRBV5-4 with TRBJ1-1; D unclear. The CDR3 totals 15 residues. V lost 0 bases to trimming and J lost 0 bases, with 9 bases between them. Germline CDR1 and CDR2: SGHNT and YYREEE (reference sequence). CDR3 DNA: TGTGCCAGCAGCTTGGCCGCAGTCCTGAACACTGAAGCTTTCTTT. This translates into CASSLAAVLNTEAFF.

The chain recombines TRBV10-3 with TRBJ2-7; TRBD2 is a possible D gene (6 bases). CDR1 is ENHRY and CDR2 is SYGVKD in the germline V gene. CDR3 length equals 13 residues. V was shortened by 2 bases and J by 9 bases, with 14 bases between the two germline ends. The CDR3 spells CAISEGGTLGQYF. The CDR3 region has the DNA TGTGCCATCAGTGAGGGGGGGACCCTCGGGCAGTACTTC.

CDR3 sequence reads: CSVEGQLQETQYF. CDR3 bases: TGCAGCGTTGAGGGGCAGCTACAAGAGACCCAGTACTTC. The V call is TRBV29-1, the J call TRBJ2-5; possible D gene TRBD1, 5 bases. In germline, CDR1 is SQVTM, CDR2 ANQGSEA. This CDR3 region has 13 residues. V was cut by 3 bases and J by 2 bases, with 10 bases left in between.

This clone was counted only a few times. The J gene is TRBJ2-5, the V gene TRBV14; no firm D call. Germline CDR1 and CDR2: SGHDN and FVKESK. Trimming took off 10 bases at V and 5 bases at J, with 17 bases between the two ends. The CDR3 has 13 residues. The CDR3 DNA follows: TGTGCCACCTCCCGGTGGGATGGGGAGACCCAGTACTTC. It specifies CATSRWDGETQYF.

This chain links TRBV11-1 with TRBJ2-1; possible D gene TRBD2, 5 bases. This CDR3 is built from 18 residues. The ends were cut back, 1 base at V and 2 bases at J, with 18 bases in the middle. Germline CDR1 and CDR2: SGHAT and FQDESV (reference sequence). The CDR3 DNA is TGTGCCAGCAGCTTAGGACACGGCAGCGGCGGACCCTACAATGAGCAGTTCTTC. This encodes CASSLGHGSGGPYNEQFF. The whole variable domain, filled in from reference TRBV11-1 and TRBJ2-1, reads EAEVAQSPRYKITEKSQAVAFWCDPISGHATLYWYRQILGQGPELLVQFQDESVVDDSQLPKDRFSAERLKGVDSTLKIQPAELGDSAMYLCASSLGHGSGGPYNEQFFGPGTRLTVL.

The V and J genes are TRBV30 and TRBJ2-5; a weak D match, TRBD2 (5 bases). The CDR3 runs to 13 residues. The V gene's germline CDR1 is GTSNPN and CDR2 SVGIG (reference sequence). V was cut by 2 bases and J by 2 bases, with 9 bases left in between. The CDR3 spells CAWSPGGQETQYF. The CDR3 coding sequence is TGTGCCTGGAGTCCTGGCGGGCAAGAGACCCAGTACTTC.

The chain has TRBV7-9 and TRBJ1-2; 7 bases are a match to TRBD1. The CDR3 has 13 amino acids. J was trimmed by 7 bases and V by 4 bases; bases with no gene match: 6. Germline V gene lookup returns CDR1 SEHNR and CDR2 FQNEAQ (reference sequence). CDR3 amino acids: CASSSKGASGYTF. CDR3 in DNA: TGTGCCAGCAGCTCCAAGGGGGCTAGTGGCTACACCTTC.

The V call is TRBV15, the J call TRBJ1-5; the D is unclear. The CDR3 sequence is 15 residues long. In germline, CDR1 is LNHNV, CDR2 YYDKDF (reference sequence). Between the trimmed V and J ends, which lost 0 bases and 3 bases, there was a span of 9 bases. The CDR3 DNA reads as TGTGCCACCAGCAGAGATAGGAGTGCCAATCAGCCCCAGCATTTT. Its protein product is CATSRDRSANQPQHF.

This clone was recorded only once. The chain uses TRBV7-9 and TRBJ1-1, with D perhaps TRBD1 (5 bases). CDR3 length equals 14 residues. Per germline, CDR1 SEHNR and CDR2 FQNEAQ (reference sequence). The V and J ends lost 1 base and 4 bases respectively, with 10 bases between them. CDR3 sequence: CASSLDIGATEAFF. CDR3 nucleotides: TGTGCCAGCAGCTTAGATATCGGGGCCACTGAAGCTTTCTTT.

This clone was counted a few times. The gene calls are TRBV7-9 and TRBJ2-1, with TRBD2 identical over 15 bases. V lost 5 bases to trimming and J lost 3 bases; unmatched junction nucleotides: 2. Germline lookup yields CDR1 SEHNR and CDR2 FQNEAQ (reference sequence). The CDR3 extends over 16 amino acids. In DNA, the CDR3 is TGTGCCAGCAGCGCGGGACTAGCGGGGGGCTACAATGAGCAGTTCTTC. Translated, it gives CASSAGLAGGYNEQFF.

This rearrangement joins TRBV11-1 to TRBJ2-5; a possible D gene is TRBD1 (5 bases). CDR1 is SGHAT and CDR2 is FQDESV in the germline V gene (reference sequence). This CDR3 is built from 14 residues. V was shortened by 5 bases and J by 2 bases, with 12 bases between the two germline ends. Here the CDR3 reads CASSLDSFQETQYF. The DNA of the CDR3 is TGTGCCAGCAGCCTCGACAGTTTTCAAGAGACCCAGTACTTC. The full variable domain, rest sourced from reference TRBV11-1 and TRBJ2-5, is EAEVAQSPRYKITEKSQAVAFWCDPISGHATLYWYRQILGQGPELLVQFQDESVVDDSQLPKDRFSAERLKGVDSTLKIQPAELGDSAMYLCASSLDSFQETQYFGPGTRLLVL.

This clone was seen more than once but under ten times. This rearrangement joins TRBV6-4 to TRBJ2-5; D is undetermined. This CDR3 has 14 residues. The germline gives CDR1 MRHNA, CDR2 SNTAGT. Trimming stripped 3 bases from V and 4 bases from J, with 12 bases between. CDR3 nucleotide sequence: TGTGCCAGCAGTGAAACTCATCTAAGAGAGACCCAGTACTTC. Protein product: CASSETHLRETQYF.